This T cell receptor beta chain was found in a study of blood T cell repertoires in COVID-19. Study-wide background: Sources were T cells, B-cell-depleted T cells, or PBMCs; the material itself was cDNA or gDNA.

This CDR3 has 15 amino acids. Germline V gene data show CDR1 as SGHNT and CDR2 as YENEEA. Trimming left V 5 bases short and J 0 bases short, with 11 bases between. This clone came up once. Original processing notes: Using reference gene primer amplification, nucleated cell counts were estimated. Sequenced by immunoSEQ multiplex PCR; TCRdb stores in-frame clones only, minus some. V and J calls and clone size follow that table, whereas D and trimming were derived from the DNA. The sample includes tens of thousands of clones, around 80% of them seen just once. V and J are TRBV11-3 and TRBJ2-1, with a possible D match to TRBD2 (6 bases). Sequenced material: peripheral blood. This receptor was obtained from a man in his sixties or seventies with acute or convalescent COVID-19. The CDR3 reads CASSEHGSSYNEQFF. Written as DNA, the CDR3 is TGTGCCAGCAGCGAACACGGGAGCTCCTACAATGAGCAGTTCTTC. The whole variable domain, remainder taken from reference TRBV11-3 and TRBJ2-1, is EAGVVQSPRYKIIEKKQPVAFWCNPISGHNTLYWYLQNLGQGPELLIRYENEEAVDDSQLPKDRFSAERLKGVDSTLKIQPAELGDSAVYLCASSEHGSSYNEQFFGPGTRLTVL.